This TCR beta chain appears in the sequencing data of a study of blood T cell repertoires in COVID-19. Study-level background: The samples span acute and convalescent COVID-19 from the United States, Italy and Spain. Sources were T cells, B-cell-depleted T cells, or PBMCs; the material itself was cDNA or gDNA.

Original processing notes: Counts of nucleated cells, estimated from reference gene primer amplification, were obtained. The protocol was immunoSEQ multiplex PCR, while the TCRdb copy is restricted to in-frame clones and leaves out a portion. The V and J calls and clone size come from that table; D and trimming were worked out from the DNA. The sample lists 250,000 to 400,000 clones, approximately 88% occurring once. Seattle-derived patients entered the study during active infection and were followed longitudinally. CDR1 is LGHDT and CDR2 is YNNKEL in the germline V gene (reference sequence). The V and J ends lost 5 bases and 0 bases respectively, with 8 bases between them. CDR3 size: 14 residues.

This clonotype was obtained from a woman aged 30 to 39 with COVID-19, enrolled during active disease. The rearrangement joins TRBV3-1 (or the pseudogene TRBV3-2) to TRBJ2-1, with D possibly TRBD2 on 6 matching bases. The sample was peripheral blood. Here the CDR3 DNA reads TGTGCCAGCAGCGGGGGGACCTCCTACAATGAGCAGTTCTTC. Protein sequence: CASSGGTSYNEQFF.